The rows below give T cell receptor beta chains drawn from one sample of a study of early stage breast cancer tumors. Clones were sequenced by immunoSEQ multiplex PCR, and TCRdb holds only the in-frame ones, with some missing. This table has approximately 70,000 clones, 65% to 85% appearing once. The source material was blood. These TCRs come from a person aged 40 to 49 with breast cancer. Each CDR3 is given with its conserved first and last residue. Fields, in order: clone size, D gene, CDR3 length, J gene, V gene, CDR3 DNA, CDR3 protein. The D gene is left open where the match is weak. Clone size is not always given. Where it is, it says once, few, many or a class for expanded clones.

clone_size: few
d_call: -
cdr3_length: 11
j_call: TRBJ2-3
v_call: TRBV6-5
cdr3_nt: TGTGCCAGCAGAACGGGGGATACGCAGTATTTT
cdr3_aa: CASRTGDTQYF

clone_size: -
d_call: TRBD1
cdr3_length: 16
j_call: TRBJ2-1
v_call: TRBV28
cdr3_nt: TGTGCCAGCACTCTGACCGGGACAGGGGTTAAAGGTGAGCAGTTCTTC
cdr3_aa: CASTLTGTGVKGEQFF

clone_size: -
d_call: -
cdr3_length: 15
j_call: TRBJ1-4
v_call: TRBV25-1
cdr3_nt: TGTGCCAGCAGTGACGACCTTGAGACTAATGAAAAACTGTTTTTT
cdr3_aa: CASSDDLETNEKLFF

clone_size: -
d_call: TRBD2
cdr3_length: 16
j_call: TRBJ2-3
v_call: TRBV7-9
cdr3_nt: TGTGCCAGCAGCTCACGGACTAGCGGGACCCATGGTACGCAGTATTTT
cdr3_aa: CASSSRTSGTHGTQYF

clone_size: -
d_call: TRBD2
cdr3_length: 15
j_call: TRBJ2-3
v_call: TRBV6-1
cdr3_nt: TGTGCCAGCAGTGCTCTAGCGGTTAGCACAGATACGCAGTATTTT
cdr3_aa: CASSALAVSTDTQYF

clone_size: -
d_call: -
cdr3_length: 13
j_call: TRBJ1-5
v_call: TRBV6-1
cdr3_nt: TGTGCCAGCCATACCTACGGAGGTCAGCCCCAGCATTTT
cdr3_aa: CASHTYGGQPQHF

clone_size: -
d_call: -
cdr3_length: 15
j_call: TRBJ2-7
v_call: TRBV1
cdr3_nt: TGCACCAGCAGCCAAGGGCGGCTTCTACCGGTGGAGCAGTACTTC
cdr3_aa: CTSSQGRLLPVEQYF

clone_size: -
d_call: TRBD1
cdr3_length: 14
j_call: TRBJ2-1
v_call: TRBV18
cdr3_nt: TGTGCCAGCTCACCAGGGACAGGGGGGAATGAGCAGTTCTTC
cdr3_aa: CASSPGTGGNEQFF

clone_size: -
d_call: TRBD1
cdr3_length: 15
j_call: TRBJ2-1
v_call: TRBV5-1
cdr3_nt: TGCGCCAGCAGCGACGGGACAGGGTCCTACAATGAGCAGTTCTTC
cdr3_aa: CASSDGTGSYNEQFF

clone_size: -
d_call: -
cdr3_length: 13
j_call: TRBJ2-7
v_call: TRBV28
cdr3_nt: TGTGCCAGCCGCAGGGGGAGGGCGAACGAGCAGTACTTC
cdr3_aa: CASRRGRANEQYF

clone_size: -
d_call: TRBD1
cdr3_length: 14
j_call: TRBJ1-1
v_call: TRBV6-4
cdr3_nt: TGTGCCAGCAGGCGGGACAGGGATGACACTGAAGCTTTCTTT
cdr3_aa: CASRRDRDDTEAFF

clone_size: few
d_call: -
cdr3_length: 15
j_call: TRBJ1-5
v_call: TRBV27
cdr3_nt: TGTGCCAGCAGTCCCTTTGGGGGGGCCCATCAGCCCCAGCATTTT
cdr3_aa: CASSPFGGAHQPQHF

clone_size: -
d_call: -
cdr3_length: 16
j_call: TRBJ1-5
v_call: TRBV19
cdr3_nt: TGTGCCAGTAGTTACCGAACAGGGAATAGAGGTCAGCCCCAGCATTTT
cdr3_aa: CASSYRTGNRGQPQHF

clone_size: once
d_call: -
cdr3_length: 13
j_call: TRBJ1-1
v_call: TRBV11-1
cdr3_nt: TGTGCCAGCAGCTTTCAAGAGAACACTGAAGCTTTCTTT
cdr3_aa: CASSFQENTEAFF

clone_size: few
d_call: -
cdr3_length: 9
j_call: TRBJ1-1
v_call: TRBV7-9
cdr3_nt: TGTGCCAGCAGCTCCGACGTCTTCTTT
cdr3_aa: CASSSDVFF

clone_size: -
d_call: -
cdr3_length: 18
j_call: TRBJ2-7
v_call: TRBV6-1
cdr3_nt: TGTGCCAGCAGTGACATGGCACTGGGGGGCCGGACTTCCTACGAGCAGTACTTC
cdr3_aa: CASSDMALGGRTSYEQYF

clone_size: -
d_call: TRBD1
cdr3_length: 15
j_call: TRBJ1-1
v_call: TRBV2
cdr3_nt: TGTGCCAGCAGCGGGGCTAGACAGGGGAACACTGAAGCTTTCTTT
cdr3_aa: CASSGARQGNTEAFF

clone_size: -
d_call: -
cdr3_length: 15
j_call: TRBJ2-3
v_call: TRBV19
cdr3_nt: TGTGCCAGTAGTATCAGGAGGGAAAGCGGAGATACGCAGTATTTT
cdr3_aa: CASSIRRESGDTQYF

clone_size: -
d_call: -
cdr3_length: 16
j_call: TRBJ1-4
v_call: TRBV5-1
cdr3_nt: TGCGCCAGCAGCTTCACAGGGCCTTTCTCCAATGAAAAACTGTTTTTT
cdr3_aa: CASSFTGPFSNEKLFF

clone_size: -
d_call: -
cdr3_length: 14
j_call: TRBJ2-7
v_call: TRBV19
cdr3_nt: TGTGCCAGTAGCCTAGGGGACGGTACCTACGAGCAGTACTTC
cdr3_aa: CASSLGDGTYEQYF

clone_size: -
d_call: TRBD1
cdr3_length: 15
j_call: TRBJ1-2
v_call: TRBV19
cdr3_nt: TGTGCCAGTAGTACAGGACAGGCCGCTAACTATGGCTACACCTTC
cdr3_aa: CASSTGQAANYGYTF

clone_size: -
d_call: -
cdr3_length: 14
j_call: TRBJ2-1
v_call: TRBV5-1
cdr3_nt: TGCGCCAGCAGCCGGGACATCTCCTACAATGAGCAGTTCTTC
cdr3_aa: CASSRDISYNEQFF

clone_size: -
d_call: -
cdr3_length: 16
j_call: TRBJ2-6
v_call: TRBV6-5
cdr3_nt: TGTGCCAGCAGTTACTCTGGGGTAGCTGGGGCCAACGTCCTGACTTTC
cdr3_aa: CASSYSGVAGANVLTF

clone_size: -
d_call: -
cdr3_length: 13
j_call: TRBJ2-3
v_call: TRBV7-4
cdr3_nt: TGTGCCAGCAGCAAACCCCCGGTGGATACGCAGTATTTT
cdr3_aa: CASSKPPVDTQYF

clone_size: -
d_call: TRBD1
cdr3_length: 15
j_call: TRBJ1-5
v_call: TRBV19
cdr3_nt: TGTGCCAGTAGTATAGGTAGACAGGGGTATCAGCCCCAGCATTTT
cdr3_aa: CASSIGRQGYQPQHF

clone_size: -
d_call: -
cdr3_length: 14
j_call: TRBJ2-1
v_call: TRBV28
cdr3_nt: TGTGCCAGCACCCTAGGAGCGTACGACAATGAGCAGTTCTTC
cdr3_aa: CASTLGAYDNEQFF

clone_size: few
d_call: -
cdr3_length: 13
j_call: TRBJ1-1
v_call: TRBV7-3
cdr3_nt: TGTGCCAGCAGCTATTTAGGGGACACTGAAGCTTTCTTT
cdr3_aa: CASSYLGDTEAFF

clone_size: -
d_call: -
cdr3_length: 22
j_call: TRBJ1-1
v_call: TRBV18
cdr3_nt: TGTGCCAGCTCACCACGCTCCTCCTCAAATCGGTACAAGGGCCTCGTGAACACTGAAGCTTTCTTT
cdr3_aa: CASSPRSSSNRYKGLVNTEAFF